Following are 3 T cell receptor beta chains from one sample sequenced in a study of cytomegalovirus exposure and HLA in healthy donors (dated by TCRdb to 2015 to 2018). The library was generated by the immunoSEQ multiplex PCR assay. The multiplex PCR relied on a mix of 60 forward primers for TCR Vbeta segments and 13 reverse primers for TCR Jbeta segments. As stored in TCRdb, this immuneACCESS dataset retains in-frame rearrangements with V and J assigned. A fraction of the clones does not appear; measured against another copy, unresolved V genes explain less than half of the discrepancy, and the remainder lacks a known reason. This sample's table lists 130,000 to 150,000 clones. Together, the top ten hold approximately 2.4% of the sample. Specimen: PBMCs. These TCRs come from a man in his forties in good health and CMV-seronegative.

V usage is TRBV6-5 and J usage is TRBJ1-2, with 7 bases that match TRBD1. From germline, CDR1 is MNHEY and CDR2 SVGAGI. The CDR3 is made up of 14 amino acids. J was trimmed by 4 bases and V by 5 bases; bases with no gene match: 7. CDR3 region: CASSHGRQGYGYTF. CDR3 nucleotide sequence: TGTGCCAGCAGTCATGGTCGACAGGGCTATGGCTACACCTTC.

The V call is TRBV6-1, the J call TRBJ2-5; weak D call: TRBD1 (6 bases). The CDR3 runs 13 residues. V gave up 1 base and J gave up 5 bases, with 8 bases separating them. The germline V gene has CDR1 MNHNS and CDR2 SASEGT. The CDR3 DNA sequence: TGTGCCAGCAGTGAAGATAGGGGGGAGACCCAGTACTTC. It codes for CASSEDRGETQYF.

V is TRBV18 and J is TRBJ1-4, with D perhaps matching TRBD1 (5 bases). The germline gives CDR1 KGHSH, CDR2 LQKENI. CDR3 length: 14 residues. With 3 bases removed from V and 7 bases from J, the gap between germline ends came to 12 bases. The CDR3 DNA reads TGTGCCAGCTCACCGGAAAGGGGTGGTGAAAAACTGTTTTTT. Translation gives CASSPERGGEKLFF.